This T cell receptor (beta chain) was sequenced for a study of control samples from healthy donors and cancer patients (dated by TCRdb to 2020 to 2022). The library was produced with the immunoSEQ multiplex PCR assay. TCRdb holds this immuneACCESS table with in-frame rearrangements only. Some clones are missing; in checked studies, unresolved V genes explain under half, and the rest has no known cause. In this sample the table shows around 97,000 clones, roughly 89% of which occur a single time. The ten largest clones represent 19% of the sample. As regards this clone: The antigen it recognizes is unknown. Base qualities are not at hand, and no much larger clone is one base apart.

The CDR3 covers 14 residues, taking in both the cysteine and the phenylalanine. Here the CDR3 DNA is all that survives: 42 bases in frame from base 1. V lost 6 bases and J lost 1 base; the stretch between them is 12 bases long. From a lookup of the germline V gene, CDR1 and CDR2 are MNHEY and SVGEGT. This receptor was taken from a man aged 60-69 years with lung cancer. Sequencing was done on a sample of PBMCs. Rearrangement joined TRBV6-2 or TRBV6-3 to TRBJ1-1; TRBD1 is perhaps the D gene, given 5 matching bases. The DNA sequence is given as TGTGCCAGCAGCCGGGGACCGCCGAACACTGAAGCTTTCTTT. The encoded protein is CASSRGPPNTEAFF.